Each of the 11 T cell receptor beta chains below was sequenced from the same sample in a study of T cell responses to AZD1222 COVID-19 vaccine. Assay used: immunoSEQ multiplex PCR; TCRdb lists only in-frame clones, some missing. The repertoire holds 100,000 to 150,000 clones, with approximately 90% as singletons. This specimen consisted of peripheral blood, obtained on day 0 of MenACWY control vaccination. The source is an adult in good health.

This clone was detected only once. V is TRBV6-6 and J is TRBJ2-5; D is possibly TRBD2 (6 bases). This CDR3 comprises 14 residues. Trimming left V 2 bases short and J 4 bases short, with 11 bases between. The germline gives CDR1 MNHNY, CDR2 SVGAGI (reference sequence). The CDR3: CASSYGAGLETQYF. The CDR3 DNA is TGTGCCAGCAGTTACGGTGCGGGGTTAGAGACCCAGTACTTC.

This sequence joins TRBV7-8 and TRBJ1-3; D unresolved. The germline CDR1 and CDR2 sequences are SGHVS and FQNEAQ. V was trimmed by 3 bases and J by 0 bases, leaving 9 bases between them. This CDR3 is built from 15 residues. The CDR3 sequence is CASSFVWGSGNTIYF. CDR3 DNA sequence: TGTGCCAGCAGCTTCGTTTGGGGCTCTGGAAACACCATATATTTT.

Comments on this clone: The DNA is omitted, as the CDR3 cannot be located on it reliably, and the CDR3 follows TCRdb's listing. The genes are TRBV21-1 and TRBJ2-2; TRBD1 was called by the table and not checked on the DNA. TRBV21-1 constitutes a pseudogene. The CDR3 adds up to 21 amino acids, both ends counted. The CDR3 reads CASSKVDFGQGAVKNTGELFF.

This clone appeared a few times. The chain links TRBV30 to TRBJ1-5; D not resolved. The germline V gene encodes CDR1 GTSNPN and CDR2 SVGIG (reference sequence). V was clipped by 3 bases and J by 3 bases, with 12 bases between them. The CDR3 is 14 residues long. CDR3 amino acids: CAWSLAWNNQPQHF. CDR3 in DNA: TGTGCCTGGAGCTTAGCGTGGAACAATCAGCCCCAGCATTTT.

On this clone itself: Compared with germline, one end of the junction differs, possibly owing to a read error. The genes are TRBV24-1 and TRBJ1-6; TRBD1 is a possible D gene (6 bases). This CDR3 spans 10 amino acids. The germline CDR1 and CDR2 sequences are KGHDR and SFDVKD. The CDR3 protein is CATSDLGGPF. The CDR3 region has the DNA TGTGCCACCAGTGATCTAGGGGGGCCCTTT.

This clone was recorded only once. The chain combines TRBV11-2 with TRBJ2-7; D is perhaps TRBD1 (6 bases). The V gene lost 0 bases and the J gene lost 1 base, with 10 bases spanning the gap. This CDR3 has 15 amino acids. The germline CDR1 and CDR2 sequences are SGHAT and FQNNGV. The CDR3 loop reads CASSLEPGDSYEQYF. CDR3 coding DNA: TGTGCCAGCAGCTTAGAGCCAGGGGATTCCTACGAGCAGTACTTC.

The V call is TRBV6-5, the J call TRBJ1-6; D gene uncertain. Between the trimmed V and J ends, which lost 2 bases and 10 bases, there was a span of 9 bases. The germline gives CDR1 MNHEY, CDR2 SVGAGI. The CDR3 sequence is 13 residues long. As DNA, the CDR3 is TGTGCCAGCAGTTACACAGAGGGATCACCCCTCCACTTT. Translated, it gives CASSYTEGSPLHF.

This clone showed up just once. The chain has TRBV5-6 and TRBJ2-1, with 8 bases identical to TRBD1. There are 15 residues in the CDR3. V was clipped by 2 bases and J by 2 bases; unmatched bases: 3. Per germline, CDR1 SGHDT and CDR2 YYEEEE. The CDR3 loop reads CASSLRDRTYNEQFF. DNA of the CDR3: TGTGCCAGCAGCTTAAGGGACAGGACCTACAATGAGCAGTTCTTC.

The chain combines TRBV6-5 with TRBJ2-7; D possibly corresponds to TRBD2 (6 bases). The length of the CDR3 is 14 residues. CDR1 is MNHEY and CDR2 is SVGAGI in the germline V gene. Trimming removed 6 bases from V and 0 bases from J, with 12 bases in between. The chain's CDR3 is CASRAGLSSYEQYF. The CDR3 DNA is TGTGCCAGCAGAGCGGGTCTTAGCTCCTACGAGCAGTACTTC.

The gene calls are TRBV7-2 and TRBJ1-2; possibly TRBD1 for D (6 bases). Germline values: CDR1 SGHTA, CDR2 FQGNSA. The CDR3 has 13 residues. Trimming pared 3 bases from V and 5 bases from J, leaving 10 bases between. CDR3 coding DNA: TGTGCCAGCAGCTTTTTACAGGGTTATGGCTACACCTTC. This gives the protein CASSFLQGYGYTF.

The rearrangement links TRBV3-1 (or the pseudogene TRBV3-2) to TRBJ2-1, with 7 bases that match TRBD2. This CDR3 is built from 17 residues. CDR1 is LGHDT and CDR2 is YNNKEL in the germline V gene (reference sequence). V dropped 4 bases and J dropped 3; count of bases not matched to a gene: 12. DNA of the CDR3: TGTGCCAGCAGCCGGGGTAGCGGGTCGGCGTTCTACAATGAGCAGTTCTTC. Translation gives CASSRGSGSAFYNEQFF.